This passage covers 27 T cell receptor beta chains from one sample sequenced in a study of Ad26.COV2.S vaccination and SARS-CoV-2 variants. Repertoires were generated with immunoSEQ multiplex PCR, while TCRdb's copy carries only in-frame clones and drops some. The sample consists of 300,000 to 350,000 clones, about 90% of them appearing once. Indicated treatment: approximately 18 received Ad26.COV2.S at low or high dose, single or two shots; a few received placebo; per-sample allocation not given. Specimen acquisition occurred on day 63 following the initial vaccine or placebo injection. The source material was peripheral blood, sampled in a trial of Ad26.COV2.S vaccine versus placebo. Source of these receptors: a person between 18 and 59 years old who received the Ad26.COV2.S COVID-19 vaccine or a placebo.

This chain uses TRBV19 with TRBJ1-5; perhaps TRBD1 as D (5 bases). Germline lookup yields CDR1 LNHDA and CDR2 SQIVND (reference sequence). V was shortened by 1 base and J by 4 bases, with 17 bases between the two germline ends. CDR3 length equals 17 residues. The CDR3 loop is CASSIGGNWDENQPQHF. In nucleotides, the CDR3 is TGTGCCAGTAGTATAGGGGGGAATTGGGATGAGAATCAGCCCCAGCATTTT.

The V call is TRBV7-6, the J call TRBJ2-3; 7 nucleotides match TRBD2. CDR3 length: 15 residues. Germline CDR1 and CDR2: SGHVS and FNYEAQ. The ends lost 5 bases at V and 5 bases at J; junction bases unmatched: 10. CDR3 sequence: CASSLDLGGKDTQYF. The CDR3 nucleotides read TGTGCCAGCAGCCTAGACCTCGGGGGGAAAGATACGCAGTATTTT.

This rearrangement joins TRBV3-1 (or the pseudogene TRBV3-2) to TRBJ2-1, with D maybe TRBD1 (6 bases). The CDR3 loop spans 15 amino acids. Germline CDR1 and CDR2: LGHDT and YNNKEL (reference sequence). V was cut by 4 bases and J by 6 bases, with 16 bases left in between. The CDR3 nucleotides are TGTGCCAGCAGCCCTGAGGGGGTGGACTTCAATGAGCAGTTCTTC. Translated: CASSPEGVDFNEQFF.

The chain joins TRBV7-2 to TRBJ1-2; TRBD1 is a possible D gene (5 bases). Trimming cost V 5 bases and J 0 bases, with 13 bases left between them. Germline-derived CDR1 and CDR2 are SGHTA and FQGNSA. This CDR3 region has 15 residues. CDR3 sequence: CASSPGTNANYGYTF. The CDR3 region has the DNA TGTGCCAGCAGCCCCGGGACGAACGCTAACTATGGCTACACCTTC.

The chain has TRBV4-3 and TRBJ1-1, with D uncertain. V lost 0 bases, J lost 0 bases, and 8 bases lay in between. The CDR3 has 15 amino acids. CDR1 and CDR2 from the germline V gene are LGHNA and YSLEER. CDR3 in DNA: TGCGCCAGCAGCCAAGAAATTTCCATGAACACTGAAGCTTTCTTT. Protein sequence: CASSQEISMNTEAFF.

The chain recombines TRBV7-6 with TRBJ1-2, with 11 bases lining up with TRBD1. V was clipped by 3 bases and J by 6 bases; unmatched bases: 6. The CDR3 runs 15 residues. Germline lookup yields CDR1 SGHVS and CDR2 FNYEAQ. In nucleotides, the CDR3 is TGTGCCAGCAGCTTGAATGGACAGGGGGCAGATGGCTACACCTTC. Translation: CASSLNGQGADGYTF.

The J gene is TRBJ1-1, the V gene TRBV7-9; D gene unclear. Trimming stripped 1 base from V and 10 bases from J, with 10 bases between. Germline loops: CDR1 SEHNR, CDR2 FQNEAQ (reference sequence). The CDR3 extends over 12 amino acids. The CDR3 reads CASSLDGLGAFF. The DNA of the CDR3 is TGTGCCAGCAGCTTAGATGGGTTAGGAGCTTTCTTT. The full variable domain, with the rest looked up from reference TRBV7-9 and TRBJ1-1, is DTGVSQNPRHKITKRGQNVTFRCDPISEHNRLYWYRQTLGQGPEFLTYFQNEAQLEKSRLLSDRFSAERPKGSFSTLEIQRTEQGDSAMYLCASSLDGLGAFFGQGTRLTVV.

This clone was picked up a small number of times. V and J are TRBV5-1 and TRBJ2-7; D unclear. The germline V gene has CDR1 SGHRS and CDR2 YFSETQ. The CDR3 is 15 amino acids. The V end lost 1 base, the J end lost 0 bases, and 11 bases lay between the germline ends. CDR3 region: CASSLLDTGSYEQYF. The CDR3, as DNA: TGCGCCAGCAGCTTGCTCGACACTGGCTCCTACGAGCAGTACTTC.

This clone has only one observation. This rearrangement joins TRBV10-3 to TRBJ2-4, with TRBD1 as a possible D gene (6 bases). The CDR3 loop spans 12 amino acids. V was clipped by 6 bases and J by 5 bases, with 8 bases between them. From germline, CDR1 is ENHRY and CDR2 SYGVKD. This CDR3 reads CAIRDRENIQYF. CDR3 nucleotide sequence: TGTGCCATCAGGGACAGAGAAAACATTCAGTACTTC.

The rearrangement uses TRBV3-1 (or the pseudogene TRBV3-2) and TRBJ1-1; no clear D. The CDR3 covers 12 residues. Germline values: CDR1 LGHDT, CDR2 YNNKEL (reference sequence). V lost 0 bases to trimming and J lost 10 bases, with 9 bases between them. CDR3 sequence reads: CASSQDSSRAFF. The CDR3 DNA follows: TGTGCCAGCAGCCAAGATTCTAGTAGAGCTTTCTTT.

The chain uses TRBV5-1 and TRBJ2-7; the match to TRBD1 covers 8 bases. J lost 3 bases, V lost 5 bases, and 10 bases had no gene match. Germline lookup yields CDR1 SGHRS and CDR2 YFSETQ. The CDR3 is 15 amino acids. In nucleotides, the CDR3 is TGCGCCAGCAGTCCATCCGGGACAGGTAGCTACGAGCAGTACTTC. Its translation: CASSPSGTGSYEQYF.

The chain carries TRBV10-1 and TRBJ2-2; perhaps TRBD2 as D (5 bases). There are 17 residues in the CDR3. CDR1 is WNHNN and CDR2 is SYGVQD in the germline V gene (reference sequence). The ends were cut back, 0 bases at V and 0 bases at J, with 11 bases in the middle. CDR3 bases: TGCGCCAGCAGTGAGTCGGTTTGGGAGACGAACACCGGGGAGCTGTTTTTT. Its translation is CASSESVWETNTGELFF.

The chain recombines TRBV4-1 with TRBJ1-1; D unresolved. Trimming removed 3 bases at V and 11 bases at J, with 25 bases between. In germline, CDR1 is MGHRA, CDR2 YSYEKL. This CDR3 is 16 amino acids long. DNA of the CDR3: TGCGCCAGCAGCCAGTCCGACCCAGTAGCTCAACGATCGGCTTTCTTT. Translating it yields CASSQSDPVAQRSAFF.

The V and J genes are TRBV11-3 and TRBJ2-2, with D perhaps assigned TRBD1 or TRBD2 (5 bases each). The germline CDR1 and CDR2 sequences are SGHNT and YENEEA. The ends were cut back, 2 bases at V and 6 bases at J, with 7 bases in the middle. The CDR3 covers 13 residues. Written as DNA, the CDR3 is TGTGCCAGCAGCTTAAGGGGAGCCGGGGAGCTGTTTTTT. Residues: CASSLRGAGELFF.

The chain recombines TRBV9 with TRBJ2-2, with TRBD1 as a possible D gene (6 bases). Germline CDR1 and CDR2: SGDLS and YYNGEE. There are 14 residues in the CDR3. V was shortened by 0 bases and J by 7 bases, with 10 bases between the two germline ends. The CDR3 loop is CASSVVGAGGELFF. The CDR3 region has the DNA TGTGCCAGCAGCGTAGTGGGGGCAGGCGGGGAGCTGTTTTTT.

This chain links TRBV30 with TRBJ1-1, with D unclear. CDR3 length: 15 residues. The V end was cut by 3 bases, the J end by 4 bases, with 18 bases between. Germline V gene sequence: CDR1 GTSNPN, CDR2 SVGIG (reference sequence). CDR3 loop: CAWSPSPLSPTEAFF. The CDR3 DNA follows: TGTGCCTGGAGCCCTTCCCCTCTCTCCCCCACTGAAGCTTTCTTT.

This chain joins TRBV7-9 and TRBJ2-1; 10 nucleotides align to TRBD2. CDR1 SEHNR and CDR2 FQNEAQ come from the germline V gene (reference sequence). The CDR3 has 16 residues. The V segment lost 5 bases and the J segment 2 bases; nucleotides outside the gene matches: 6. The CDR3 here is CASSTRLAGPYNEQFF. In DNA, the CDR3 is TGTGCCAGCAGCACAAGACTAGCGGGCCCCTACAATGAGCAGTTCTTC.

V usage is TRBV25-1 and J usage is TRBJ1-4; 8 bases line up with TRBD1. Germline loops: CDR1 MGHDK, CDR2 SYGVNS. J was trimmed by 13 bases and V by 6 bases; bases with no gene match: 10. The CDR3 has 13 residues. The CDR3 coding sequence is TGTGCCAGCAGAGACACAGGGGGAGGGCGACTGTTTTTT. Translated: CASRDTGGGRLFF.

The chain employs TRBV12-3 or TRBV12-4 and TRBJ1-1; perhaps TRBD1 as D (6 bases). The CDR3 runs 12 residues. The V end lost 5 bases, the J end lost 5 bases, and 9 bases lay between the germline ends. CDR3 protein: CASSPDRTEAFF. For the CDR3, the DNA is TGTGCCAGCAGTCCTGACAGGACTGAAGCTTTCTTT.

This clone was seen once. This chain uses TRBV6-6 with TRBJ1-5, with D tentatively TRBD1 (6 bases). This CDR3 is built from 14 residues. V lost 5 bases, J lost 4 bases, and 12 bases lay in between. Germline CDR1 and CDR2: MNHNY and SVGAGI (reference sequence). Here the CDR3 DNA reads TGTGCCAGCAGTACAGGGAGAGGAAATCAGCCCCAGCATTTT. Its protein product is CASSTGRGNQPQHF.

V gene TRBV3-1 (or the pseudogene TRBV3-2) combines with J gene TRBJ2-7; possibly TRBD2 for D (5 bases). The germline V gene has CDR1 LGHDT and CDR2 YNNKEL (reference sequence). The germline V and J ends were trimmed by 2 bases and 2 bases, with 16 bases remaining between them. This CDR3 has 16 residues. CDR3: CASSQTSLGEPYEQYV. CDR3 coding DNA: TGTGCCAGCAGCCAAACCTCATTGGGAGAACCCTACGAGCAGTACGTC.

The chain couples TRBV2 to TRBJ1-6; D uncertain. Germline CDR1 SNHLY, CDR2 FYNNEI. Deletions cut 2 bases from V and 10 bases from J, with 3 bases between. The CDR3 consists of 11 residues. The CDR3 is CASSEPSPLHF. CDR3 nucleotide sequence: TGTGCCAGCAGTGAACCCTCACCCCTCCACTTT.

This chain links TRBV6-5 with TRBJ2-1; D might be TRBD1 or TRBD2, each matching 5 bases. The CDR3 consists of 14 residues. V dropped 7 bases and J dropped 6 bases, with 16 bases sitting between them. Germline loops: CDR1 MNHEY, CDR2 SVGAGI. The CDR3 loop reads CASMEYGGSNEQFF. The CDR3 DNA reads TGTGCCAGCATGGAGTATGGGGGTTCCAATGAGCAGTTCTTC.

This clone was seen just once. An end of the junction differs from the germline gene, which may be a read error. This rearrangement joins TRBV7-2 to TRBJ2-4; D might be TRBD1 (5 bases). The CDR3 length is 13 residues. Germline V gives CDR1 SGHTA, CDR2 FQGNSA. For the CDR3, the DNA is TGTGCCAGCAGCTTATCGACTCAAGACAGAACTAATTTC. Its protein is CASSLSTQDRTNF.

This clone was recorded a few times. V is TRBV6-1 and J is TRBJ2-5; 10 bases map to TRBD1. The CDR3 is made up of 16 amino acids. CDR1 and CDR2 (germline): MNHNS, SASEGT. The V segment lost 0 bases and the J segment 5 bases; nucleotides outside the gene matches: 6. The CDR3: CASSEAPGTGVETQYF. DNA for the CDR3: TGTGCCAGCAGTGAAGCCCCCGGGACAGGGGTTGAGACCCAGTACTTC.

The chain links TRBV19 to TRBJ2-2; 7 nucleotides match TRBD1. There are 14 residues in the CDR3. After removal of 5 bases from V and 4 bases from J, the junction contained 4 bases not matched to a gene. Per the germline V gene, CDR1 is LNHDA and CDR2 is SQIVND (reference sequence). CDR3 bases: TGTGCCAGTAGTCTTTGGGACAGCACCGGGGAGCTGTTTTTT. This gives the protein CASSLWDSTGELFF.

The chain links TRBV2 to TRBJ2-2; 10 bases fit TRBD2. The CDR3 has 19 residues. CDR1 and CDR2 from the germline V gene are SNHLY and FYNNEI. V shed 3 bases and J 4 bases; nucleotides not matched to a gene: 14. CDR3 amino acids: CASSDVLAGALGGTGELFF. The CDR3 DNA reads as TGTGCCAGCAGTGATGTCCTAGCGGGAGCCCTCGGGGGCACCGGGGAGCTGTTTTTT.